This TCR beta chain was identified in a study of response to subunit inactivated influenza vaccine. TCRdb reprocessed the RT-PCR reads with MiXCR, giving one entry per CDR3 protein. The sample consists of 500,000 to 550,000 distinct CDR3 sequences, around 25% of them appearing once. This CDR3 is built from 15 residues. From germline, CDR1 is ENHRY and CDR2 SYGVKD. The trim removed 7 bases at V and 6 bases at J, leaving 8 bases unmatched. The sample was also reused in another study, on T cells expressing NK-cell markers. That paper notes: 5'RACE template switching built TCR beta cDNA with unique molecular identifiers. Among CD8+ T cells from five or six donors, dominant NKG2C+ clonotypes accounted for about 1.0-7.5%.

This TCR was sampled from a man aged 50-59 years who received an inactivated influenza vaccine. V and J are TRBV10-3 and TRBJ1-6; 8 bases agree with TRBD1. Sequenced here: CD4+ T cells sorted from PBMCs, sampled about 12 days after vaccination. This chain's CDR3 is CAINDRGLGNSPLHF. The CDR3 nucleotides read TGTGCCATCAACGACAGGGGATTAGGTAATTCACCCCTCCACTTT.